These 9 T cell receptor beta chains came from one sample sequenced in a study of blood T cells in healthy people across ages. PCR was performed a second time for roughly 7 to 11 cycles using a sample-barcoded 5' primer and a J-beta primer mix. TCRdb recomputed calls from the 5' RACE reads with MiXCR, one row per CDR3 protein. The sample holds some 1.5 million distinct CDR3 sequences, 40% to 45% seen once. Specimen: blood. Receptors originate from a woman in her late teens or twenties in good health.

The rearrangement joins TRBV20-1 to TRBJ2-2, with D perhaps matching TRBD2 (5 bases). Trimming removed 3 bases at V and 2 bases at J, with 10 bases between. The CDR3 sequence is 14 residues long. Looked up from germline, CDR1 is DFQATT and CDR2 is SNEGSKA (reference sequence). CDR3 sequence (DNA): TGCAGTGCTAGGTACCTAGCAAACACCGGGGAGCTGTTTTTT. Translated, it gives CSARYLANTGELFF.

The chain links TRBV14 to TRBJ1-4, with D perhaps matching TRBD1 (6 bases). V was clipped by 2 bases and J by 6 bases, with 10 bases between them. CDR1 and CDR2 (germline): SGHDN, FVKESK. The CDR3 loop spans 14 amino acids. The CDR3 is CASSQRGRYEKLFF. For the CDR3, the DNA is TGTGCCAGCAGCCAACGGGGGCGGTATGAAAAACTGTTTTTT.

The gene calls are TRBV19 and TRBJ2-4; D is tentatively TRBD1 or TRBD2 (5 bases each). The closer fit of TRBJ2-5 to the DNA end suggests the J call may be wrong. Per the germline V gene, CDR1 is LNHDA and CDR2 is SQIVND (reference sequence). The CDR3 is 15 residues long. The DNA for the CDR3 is TGTGCCAGTAGTATAGATCCGGGGACGCTAGAGACCCAGTACTTC. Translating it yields CASSIDPGTLETQYF.

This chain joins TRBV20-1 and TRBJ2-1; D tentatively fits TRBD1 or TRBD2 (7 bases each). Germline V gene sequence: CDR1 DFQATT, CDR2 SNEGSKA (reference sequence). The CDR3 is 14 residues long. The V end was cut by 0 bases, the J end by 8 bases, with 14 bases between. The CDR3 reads CSARDGGGGDEQFF. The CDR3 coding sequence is TGCAGTGCTAGAGATGGGGGAGGGGGCGATGAGCAGTTCTTC.

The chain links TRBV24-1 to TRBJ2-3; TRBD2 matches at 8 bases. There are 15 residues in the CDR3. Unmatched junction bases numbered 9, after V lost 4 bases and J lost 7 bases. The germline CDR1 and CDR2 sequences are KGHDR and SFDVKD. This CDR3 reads CATSDRGLAENTQYF. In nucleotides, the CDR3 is TGTGCCACCAGTGACCGCGGACTAGCTGAAAATACGCAGTATTTT.

The DNA for the CDR3 is TGCAGCGGGCGGACAAGATTTAGCAATGAGCAGTTCTTC. It yields the protein CSGRTRFSNEQFF. This chain links TRBV29-1 with TRBJ2-1; weak D call: TRBD1 (5 bases). The ends were cut back, 7 bases at V and 6 bases at J, with 16 bases in the middle. Germline V gene sequence: CDR1 SQVTM, CDR2 ANQGSEA. This CDR3 comprises 13 residues.

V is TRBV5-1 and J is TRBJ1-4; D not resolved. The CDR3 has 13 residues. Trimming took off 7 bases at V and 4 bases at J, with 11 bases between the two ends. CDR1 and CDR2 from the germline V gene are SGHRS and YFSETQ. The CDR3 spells CASPRWDNEKLFF. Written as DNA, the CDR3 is TGCGCCAGCCCTCGATGGGATAATGAAAAACTGTTTTTT.

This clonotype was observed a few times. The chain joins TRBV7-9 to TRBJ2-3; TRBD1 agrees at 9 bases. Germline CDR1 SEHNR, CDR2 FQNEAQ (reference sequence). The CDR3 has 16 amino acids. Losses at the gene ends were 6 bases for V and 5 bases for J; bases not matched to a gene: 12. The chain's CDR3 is CASRIGRQGGKDTQYF. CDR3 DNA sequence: TGTGCCAGCAGAATAGGTCGACAGGGGGGCAAAGATACGCAGTATTTT. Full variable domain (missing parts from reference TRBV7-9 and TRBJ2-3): DTGVSQNPRHKITKRGQNVTFRCDPISEHNRLYWYRQTLGQGPEFLTYFQNEAQLEKSRLLSDRFSAERPKGSFSTLEIQRTEQGDSAMYLCASRIGRQGGKDTQYFGPGTRLTVL.

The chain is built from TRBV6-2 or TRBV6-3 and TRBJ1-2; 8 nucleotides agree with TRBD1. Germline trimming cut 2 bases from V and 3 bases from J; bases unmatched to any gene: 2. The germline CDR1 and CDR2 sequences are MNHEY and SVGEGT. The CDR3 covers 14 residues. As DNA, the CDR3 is TGTGCCAGCAGTTACCGGGGACAGGACTATGGCTACACCTTC. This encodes CASSYRGQDYGYTF.